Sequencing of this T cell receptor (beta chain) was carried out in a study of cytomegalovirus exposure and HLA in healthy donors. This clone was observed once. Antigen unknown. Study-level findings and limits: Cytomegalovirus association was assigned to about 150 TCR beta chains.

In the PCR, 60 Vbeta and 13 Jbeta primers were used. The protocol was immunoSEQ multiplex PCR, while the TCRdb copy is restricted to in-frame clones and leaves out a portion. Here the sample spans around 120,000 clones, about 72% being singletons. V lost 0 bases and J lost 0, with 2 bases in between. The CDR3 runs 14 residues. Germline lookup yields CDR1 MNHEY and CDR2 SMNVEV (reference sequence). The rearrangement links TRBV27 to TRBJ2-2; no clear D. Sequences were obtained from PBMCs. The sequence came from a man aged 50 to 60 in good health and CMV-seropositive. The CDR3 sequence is CASSLSANTGELFF. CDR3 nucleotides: TGTGCCAGCAGTTTATCCGCGAACACCGGGGAGCTGTTTTTT.